Shown below are 15 T cell receptor beta chains from a single sample sequenced in a study of blood T cell repertoires in COVID-19. Profiling relied on immunoSEQ multiplex PCR, and the TCRdb table lists in-frame clones only, not all of them. The top ten hold approximately 5.6% of the sample, which has fewer than 150,000 clones, about 83% seen once. The sequenced sample was peripheral blood. These receptor sequences come from a man between 65 and 85 years old with acute or convalescent COVID-19.

The V call is TRBV9, the J call TRBJ2-3, with D perhaps TRBD2 (6 bases). The CDR3 is 16 amino acids. Germline V gene lookup returns CDR1 SGDLS and CDR2 YYNGEE. The V and J ends lost 1 base and 2 bases respectively, with 14 bases between them. CDR3 sequence (DNA): TGTGCCAGCAGCGTAACTAGCAGCCCTTTCACAGATACGCAGTATTTT. This encodes CASSVTSSPFTDTQYF.

The genes are TRBV11-2 and TRBJ2-7, with 11 bases aligning to TRBD2. The length of the CDR3 is 15 residues. From germline, CDR1 is SGHAT and CDR2 FQNNGV. J gave up 7 bases and V 4 bases, and 9 bases lay outside the gene matches. The CDR3 reads CASSSSTSGVLEQYF. CDR3 bases: TGTGCCAGCAGCTCCTCGACTAGCGGGGTCTTGGAGCAGTACTTC.

This clone has a handful of counts. The chain uses TRBV27 and TRBJ1-5; possible D gene TRBD1, 6 bases. CDR1 is MNHEY, CDR2 SMNVEV, per germline (reference sequence). The V end was cut by 9 bases, the J end by 6 bases, with 15 bases between. CDR3 length: 13 residues. The CDR3 DNA is TGTGCCAGGAAGGGGGTGTTGGGTCAGCCCCAGCATTTT. Translation gives CARKGVLGQPQHF.

V gene TRBV21-1 combines with J gene TRBJ1-5. TRBV21-1 is recorded as a pseudogene. This CDR3 has 15 residues. The CDR3 sequence is CASTRTSNRAQPQHF. The CDR3 region has the DNA TGTGCCAGCACCCGGACTTCCAACCGAGCTCAGCCCCAGCATTTT.

The gene calls are TRBV11-1 and TRBJ1-2; possible D gene TRBD1, 5 bases. Germline lookup yields CDR1 SGHAT and CDR2 FQDESV (reference sequence). V was clipped by 5 bases and J by 2 bases, with 12 bases between them. This CDR3 spans 14 amino acids. The CDR3 spells CASSPGGTNYGYTF. In nucleotides, the CDR3 is TGTGCCAGCAGCCCCGGGGGGACCAACTATGGCTACACCTTC. Full variable domain (remainder filled in from reference TRBV11-1 and TRBJ1-2): EAEVAQSPRYKITEKSQAVAFWCDPISGHATLYWYRQILGQGPELLVQFQDESVVDDSQLPKDRFSAERLKGVDSTLKIQPAELGDSAMYLCASSPGGTNYGYTFGSGTRLTVV.

The V call is TRBV5-5, the J call TRBJ1-5; D is undetermined. Trimming stripped 3 bases from V and 7 bases from J, with 14 bases between. The germline gives CDR1 SGHKS, CDR2 YYEKEE (reference sequence). CDR3 length: 14 amino acids. Here the CDR3 DNA reads TGTGCCAGCAGCTGGCGCGGGGTGGGGCAGCCCCAGCATTTT. It specifies CASSWRGVGQPQHF.

This sequence joins TRBV7-3 and TRBJ2-3; D is unresolved. The CDR3 is 14 amino acids. Germline loops: CDR1 SGHTA, CDR2 FQGTGA. Trimming took 2 bases from V and 3 from J, leaving 9 bases between them. Here the CDR3 reads CASSLVSNTDTQYF. The CDR3 nucleotides read TGTGCCAGCAGCTTAGTCAGTAATACAGATACGCAGTATTTT.

V and J are TRBV5-4 and TRBJ1-4; D is perhaps TRBD1 (6 bases). There are 13 residues in the CDR3. Germline V gene sequence: CDR1 SGHNT, CDR2 YYREEE (reference sequence). Trimming cost V 4 bases and J 5 bases, with 9 bases left between them. The CDR3 region has the DNA TGTGCCAGCAGCAGGACAGCGAATGAAAAACTGTTTTTT. Encoded protein: CASSRTANEKLFF.

This clone occurred once. V and J are TRBV29-1 and TRBJ2-7; 7 nucleotides line up with TRBD1. CDR3 length: 13 amino acids. Germline CDR1 SQVTM, CDR2 ANQGSEA. The V gene end was trimmed by 6 bases and the J gene end by 3 bases; junction bases not matched to a gene: 8. The CDR3 protein is CSVGLGQDYEQYF. The CDR3 DNA sequence: TGCAGCGTCGGCCTAGGACAGGACTACGAGCAGTACTTC.

V gene TRBV6-2 or TRBV6-3 combines with J gene TRBJ2-2; 7 nucleotides match TRBD2. This CDR3 has 19 residues. CDR1 MNHEY and CDR2 SVGEGT come from the germline V gene. Unmatched junction bases numbered 15, after V lost 3 bases and J lost 2 bases. In DNA, the CDR3 is TGTGCCAGCAGTTATTCTAGCCCGACTAGCCTTATAAACACCGGGGAGCTGTTTTTT. As protein: CASSYSSPTSLINTGELFF.

In this sample, this clone turned up a few times. The chain employs TRBV30 and TRBJ2-2; 7 bases are shared with TRBD1. The CDR3 totals 13 residues. Germline-derived CDR1 and CDR2 are GTSNPN and SVGIG (reference sequence). Unmatched junction bases numbered 5, after V lost 6 bases and J lost 4 bases. The CDR3 sequence: CACSGQLTGELFF. CDR3 nucleotides: TGTGCCTGCTCGGGACAGCTCACCGGGGAGCTGTTTTTT. Combining the CDR3 with reference TRBV30 and TRBJ2-2 gives the whole variable domain SQTIHQWPATLVQPVGSPLSLECTVEGTSNPNLYWYRQAAGRGLQLLFYSVGIGQISSEVPQNLSASRPQDRQFILSSKKLLLSDSGFYLCACSGQLTGELFFGEGSRLTVL.

V is TRBV27 and J is TRBJ1-1; D perhaps matches TRBD1 (5 bases). V gave up 6 bases and J gave up 1 base, with 9 bases separating them. Germline lookup yields CDR1 MNHEY and CDR2 SMNVEV (reference sequence). The CDR3 is made up of 13 amino acids. The CDR3 spells CASSAQGNTEAFF. The CDR3 coding sequence is TGTGCCAGCAGCGCCCAGGGGAACACTGAAGCTTTCTTT.

The J gene is TRBJ2-3, the V gene TRBV30, with a possible D match to TRBD2 (6 bases). Germline loops: CDR1 GTSNPN, CDR2 SVGIG (reference sequence). CDR3 length: 14 residues. The V end lost 4 bases, the J end lost 0 bases, and 11 bases lay between the germline ends. The CDR3 sequence: CAWTSGLSTDTQYF. CDR3 in DNA: TGTGCCTGGACATCCGGACTAAGCACAGATACGCAGTATTTT.

With regard to this clone: At the DNA level, this CDR3 is encoded by other sequences in the same sample as well. The rearrangement uses TRBV3-1 (or the pseudogene TRBV3-2) and TRBJ1-3; D is perhaps TRBD1 (5 bases). V was trimmed by 1 base and J by 0 bases, leaving 7 bases between them. Germline V gene lookup returns CDR1 LGHDT and CDR2 YNNKEL (reference sequence). CDR3 length equals 15 residues. CDR3 amino acids: CASSQGTRSGNTIYF. CDR3 nucleotides: TGTGCCAGCAGCCAAGGGACACGCTCTGGAAACACCATATATTTT.

This chain connects TRBV27 to TRBJ1-1, with unresolved D. V lost 2 bases and J 8 bases, leaving 9 bases between the germline ends. This CDR3 has 12 amino acids. Germline CDR1 MNHEY, CDR2 SMNVEV (reference sequence). The CDR3 protein is CASSLLGSEAFF. The CDR3 bases are TGTGCCAGCAGTTTACTCGGGTCCGAAGCTTTCTTT.